The rows below give T cell receptor beta chains drawn from one sample of a study of cytomegalovirus exposure and HLA in healthy donors. Only in-frame clones appear in the TCRdb table, and some are missing; sequencing was by immunoSEQ multiplex PCR. The sample carries about 120,000 clones, 65% to 85% recorded once. The sample consisted of PBMCs. These receptors all stem from a man aged 45 to 65 in good health and CMV-seropositive. Each CDR3 is given with its conserved first and last residue. The D gene is left open where the match is weak. Rows give clone size only sometimes, using once, few, many, or a class for an expanded clone.

abundance,d_gene,v_gene,j_gene,CDR3aa,CDR3nt
-,TRBD1,TRBV4-1,TRBJ1-3,CASSQGPQGAGGNTIYF,TGCGCCAGCAGCCAAGGTCCCCAGGGGGCAGGTGGAAACACCATATATTTT
-,-,TRBV6-5,TRBJ2-7,CASRPGRRGEQYF,TGTGCCAGCAGGCCGGGCAGGAGGGGCGAGCAGTACTTC
-,TRBD2,TRBV19,TRBJ2-5,CASSILGAGGGETQYF,TGTGCCAGTAGTATTTTAGGAGCGGGAGGTGGAGAGACCCAGTACTTC
once,-,TRBV28,TRBJ1-2,CASSPDTLTTYGYTF,TGTGCCAGCAGTCCCGACACCTTAACCACTTATGGCTACACCTTC
-,-,TRBV2,TRBJ2-5,CASTREETQYF,TGTGCCAGCACCAGGGAAGAGACCCAGTACTTC
-,TRBD1,TRBV7-9,TRBJ2-7,CASSSTGGVGEQYF,TGTGCCAGCAGCTCGACAGGGGGGGTCGGCGAGCAGTACTTC
-,TRBD1,TRBV9,TRBJ1-2,CASSVAGTGTAGYTF,TGTGCCAGCAGCGTAGCCGGGACAGGGACGGCTGGCTACACCTTC
-,-,TRBV7-2,TRBJ2-7,CASSLGQGDEQYF,TGTGCCAGCAGCTTAGGGCAGGGTGACGAGCAGTACTTC
once,TRBD2,TRBV4-3,TRBJ2-1,CASSQEWTSGVGRTSEQFF,TGCGCCAGCAGCCAAGAGTGGACTAGCGGGGTTGGCCGTACTAGTGAGCAGTTCTTC
few,-,TRBV20-1,TRBJ2-2,CSARTVGELFF,TGCAGTGCTCGGACAGTCGGGGAGCTGTTTTTT
-,-,TRBV5-4,TRBJ1-1,CASSSEEGRAFF,TGTGCCAGCAGCTCCGAGGAGGGGCGGGCTTTCTTT
few,TRBD2,TRBV11-2,TRBJ2-7,CASRGFGQRGYEQYF,TGTGCCAGCAGGGGTTTTGGCCAGCGGGGCTACGAGCAGTACTTC
-,TRBD1,TRBV9,TRBJ2-7,CASSASRRQGAGEQYF,TGTGCCAGCAGCGCCTCCCGAAGACAGGGGGCGGGCGAGCAGTACTTC
-,TRBD2,TRBV18,TRBJ2-2,CASSPQELAAYTGELFF,TGTGCCAGCTCACCACAGGAACTAGCGGCCTACACCGGGGAGCTGTTTTTT
-,TRBD1,TRBV29-1,TRBJ1-1,CSVQAGTGNTEAFF,TGCAGCGTTCAAGCCGGGACAGGGAACACTGAAGCTTTCTTT
-,-,TRBV6-5,TRBJ1-5,CASSPIGTSNQPQHF,TGTGCCAGCAGCCCTATCGGTACTAGCAATCAGCCCCAGCATTTT
-,-,TRBV18,TRBJ1-3,CASSPQSSGNTIYF,TGTGCCAGCTCACCACAGAGCTCTGGAAACACCATATATTTT
-,-,TRBV29-1,TRBJ1-1,CSVRDGGSTEAFF,TGCAGCGTCAGGGATGGGGGGAGCACTGAAGCTTTCTTT
-,-,TRBV11-3,TRBJ2-1,CASSLGPSSYNEQFF,TGTGCCAGCAGCTTAGGTCCCAGCTCCTACAATGAGCAGTTCTTC
-,-,TRBV2,TRBJ2-2,CASRERNTGELFF,TGTGCCAGCCGGGAAAGGAACACCGGGGAGCTGTTTTTT
-,TRBD1,TRBV6-4,TRBJ1-5,CASRRDRESGPQHF,TGTGCCAGCAGGAGGGACAGGGAAAGTGGCCCCCAGCATTTT
-,-,TRBV4-3,TRBJ1-1,CASSLTGRANTEAFF,TGCGCCAGCAGCCTCACAGGGCGGGCGAACACTGAAGCTTTCTTT
-,-,TRBV11-3,TRBJ1-4,CASSPGNREKLFF,TGTGCCAGCAGCCCCGGGAACCGGGAAAAACTGTTTTTT
-,TRBD2,TRBV11-2,TRBJ2-5,CASRSSPRLSGRNETQYF,TGTGCCAGCAGATCCAGCCCCCGACTAAGCGGGAGAAACGAGACCCAGTACTTC
-,-,TRBV18,TRBJ2-7,CASSPPRTPDYEQYF,TGTGCCAGCTCACCACCTCGGACTCCAGACTACGAGCAGTACTTC
-,-,TRBV25-1,TRBJ2-5,CASSEAVETQYF,TGTGCCAGCAGCGAAGCGGTGGAGACCCAGTACTTC
-,-,TRBV28,TRBJ1-3,CASREVLAGNTIYF,TGTGCCAGCAGGGAGGTGCTGGCTGGAAACACCATATATTTT
once,TRBD1,TRBV11-2,TRBJ1-1,CASSLQQGATEAFF,TGTGCCAGCAGCTTACAGCAGGGGGCGACTGAAGCTTTCTTT
-,TRBD1,TRBV2,TRBJ1-2,CASSGQGAEYGYTF,TGTGCCAGCAGTGGACAGGGGGCTGAATATGGCTACACCTTC
-,-,TRBV2,TRBJ1-5,CASSEKSGDNQPQHF,TGTGCCAGCAGTGAAAAATCAGGGGACAATCAGCCCCAGCATTTT
few,-,TRBV4-3,TRBJ2-7,CASRNSYEQYF,TGCGCCAGCCGAAACTCCTACGAGCAGTACTTC
-,TRBD2,TRBV2,TRBJ2-2,CASSGSSGGHTGELFF,TGTGCCAGCAGTGGGTCTAGCGGGGGGCACACCGGGGAGCTGTTTTTT
-,TRBD1,TRBV14,TRBJ2-1,CASSRIGTGGNEQFF,TGTGCCAGCAGCCGGATCGGGACAGGCGGCAATGAGCAGTTCTTC
few,-,TRBV2,TRBJ2-5,CASSAQGGGEETQYF,TGTGCCAGCAGTGCACAGGGTGGGGGTGAGGAGACCCAGTACTTC
-,-,TRBV11-2,TRBJ2-7,CASSTDSSYEQYF,TGTGCCAGCAGCACGGACAGCTCCTACGAGCAGTACTTC
few,-,TRBV28,TRBJ1-1,CASTPQMTTEAFF,TGTGCCAGCACCCCACAGATGACCACTGAAGCTTTCTTT
once,-,TRBV5-5,TRBJ2-2,CASSSNTGELFF,TGTGCCAGCAGCTCTAACACCGGGGAGCTGTTTTTT
-,TRBD1,TRBV18,TRBJ2-7,CASSPPTGTPYEQYF,TGTGCCAGCTCACCACCGACAGGGACCCCCTACGAGCAGTACTTC
-,TRBD1,TRBV6-5,TRBJ1-1,CASSYLAGGTEAFF,TGTGCCAGCAGTTACTTGGCAGGGGGCACTGAAGCTTTCTTT
-,-,TRBV9,TRBJ1-1,CASSVGWARTEAFF,TGTGCCAGCAGCGTAGGGTGGGCCAGGACTGAAGCTTTCTTT
-,-,TRBV5-4,TRBJ1-6,CASSLREINSPLHF,TGTGCCAGCAGCTTGCGAGAGATTAATTCACCCCTCCACTTT
-,-,TRBV18,TRBJ2-7,CASSSGGGRWGEQYF,TGTGCCAGCTCAAGCGGCGGAGGGCGCTGGGGCGAGCAGTACTTC
-,-,TRBV11-3,TRBJ2-2,CATHGGGELFF,TGTGCCACCCACGGGGGAGGGGAGCTGTTTTTT
few,-,TRBV10-3,TRBJ2-3,CAISEGSIYTDTQYF,TGTGCCATCAGTGAGGGCTCGATTTACACAGATACGCAGTATTTT
few,TRBD1,TRBV5-8,TRBJ1-5,CASSLWGQTSKVAPQHF,TGTGCCAGCAGCTTGTGGGGACAGACCTCAAAAGTTGCGCCCCAGCATTTT
-,-,TRBV5-1,TRBJ1-2,CASSLDRPNYGYTF,TGCGCCAGCAGCTTGGACAGGCCTAACTATGGCTACACCTTC